Shown below are 6 T cell receptor beta chains from a single sample sequenced in a study of T cell responses to AZD1222 COVID-19 vaccine. The protocol was immunoSEQ multiplex PCR, while the TCRdb copy is restricted to in-frame clones and leaves out a portion. The sample yields approximately 97,000 clones, 85% to 90% seen once. The material sequenced was peripheral blood, taken on day 0 of AZD1222 vaccination. Receptor source: an adult in good health.

The rearrangement joins TRBV29-1 to TRBJ1-2, with 7 nucleotides matching TRBD1. Per the germline V gene, CDR1 is SQVTM and CDR2 is ANQGSEA. CDR3 length: 15 amino acids. J lost 7 bases, V lost 5 bases, and 16 bases had no gene match. The DNA for the CDR3 is TGCAGCGTTCACTTCGACAGGGAGGCATGGAGTGGCTACACCTTC. This gives the protein CSVHFDREAWSGYTF.

The CDR3 DNA sequence: TGTGCCAGCAGTACCCCATCGGGGAGGGGCGGTGAGCAGTACTTC. Protein sequence: CASSTPSGRGGEQYF. The chain employs TRBV25-1 and TRBJ2-7; 7 bases align to TRBD2. Per germline, CDR1 MGHDK and CDR2 SYGVNS. J lost 7 bases, V lost 5 bases, and 14 bases had no gene match. This CDR3 spans 15 amino acids.

The chain recombines TRBV28 with TRBJ1-3; D uncertain. The germline V gene encodes CDR1 MDHEN and CDR2 SYDVKM. V dropped 6 bases and J dropped 1 base, with 13 bases sitting between them. This CDR3 is 15 amino acids long. The CDR3, as DNA: TGTGCCAGCAGGGGCAGAGCCGAATCTGGAAACACCATATATTTT. It is translated as CASRGRAESGNTIYF.

The chain combines TRBV7-2 with TRBJ2-5; the match to TRBD2 covers 8 bases. Losses at the gene ends were 3 bases for V and 5 bases for J; bases not matched to a gene: 8. This CDR3 has 15 residues. Germline loops: CDR1 SGHTA, CDR2 FQGNSA. CDR3 loop: CASSLSGRAEETQYF. CDR3 nucleotides: TGTGCCAGCAGCTTGTCCGGGAGGGCCGAGGAGACCCAGTACTTC.

Here the CDR3 reads CASKWASGPQETQYF. CDR3 nucleotides: TGTGCCAGCAAGTGGGCTAGCGGTCCTCAAGAGACCCAGTACTTC. This rearrangement joins TRBV7-3 to TRBJ2-5, with TRBD2 matching 7 bases. The CDR3 has 15 amino acids. Trimming at V came to 7 bases and at J to 2 bases, leaving 10 bases not matched to a gene. Germline CDR1 SGHTA, CDR2 FQGTGA. Drawing the rest from reference TRBV7-3 and TRBJ2-5, the complete variable domain is GAGVSQTPSNKVTEKGKYVELRCDPISGHTALYWYRQSLGQGPEFLIYFQGTGAADDSGLPNDRFFAVRPEGSVSTLKIQRTERGDSAVYLCASKWASGPQETQYFGPGTRLLVL.

The CDR3 region has the DNA TGTGCCAGCCGGCGGGAATTCAGTCCCTACAATGAGCAGTTCTTC. This encodes CASRREFSPYNEQFF. The rearrangement links TRBV27 to TRBJ2-1; D is perhaps TRBD2 (6 bases). This CDR3 has 15 residues. Germline V CDR1 and CDR2: MNHEY, SMNVEV (reference sequence). The V end was cut by 8 bases, the J end by 2 bases, with 16 bases between.